This T cell receptor beta chain was found in a study of blood T cell repertoires in COVID-19. Losses at the gene ends were 5 bases for V and 10 bases for J; bases not matched to a gene: 9. The CDR3 runs to 14 residues. Looked up from germline, CDR1 is LGHDT and CDR2 is YNNKEL (reference sequence). Only in-frame clones appear in the TCRdb table, and some are missing; sequencing was by immunoSEQ multiplex PCR. Of 180,000 or so clones listed, about four fifths are singletons. The clonotype comes from a man aged 45-65 years who had recovered from COVID-19. The genes are TRBV3-1 (or the pseudogene TRBV3-2) and TRBJ2-1, with 9 bases that match TRBD2. Sequencing was carried out using PBMCs or T cells enriched from blood (not recorded which). The CDR3 sequence is CASSISGSAWEQFF. The CDR3 nucleotides read TGTGCCAGCAGCATTAGCGGGAGCGCTTGGGAGCAGTTCTTC.